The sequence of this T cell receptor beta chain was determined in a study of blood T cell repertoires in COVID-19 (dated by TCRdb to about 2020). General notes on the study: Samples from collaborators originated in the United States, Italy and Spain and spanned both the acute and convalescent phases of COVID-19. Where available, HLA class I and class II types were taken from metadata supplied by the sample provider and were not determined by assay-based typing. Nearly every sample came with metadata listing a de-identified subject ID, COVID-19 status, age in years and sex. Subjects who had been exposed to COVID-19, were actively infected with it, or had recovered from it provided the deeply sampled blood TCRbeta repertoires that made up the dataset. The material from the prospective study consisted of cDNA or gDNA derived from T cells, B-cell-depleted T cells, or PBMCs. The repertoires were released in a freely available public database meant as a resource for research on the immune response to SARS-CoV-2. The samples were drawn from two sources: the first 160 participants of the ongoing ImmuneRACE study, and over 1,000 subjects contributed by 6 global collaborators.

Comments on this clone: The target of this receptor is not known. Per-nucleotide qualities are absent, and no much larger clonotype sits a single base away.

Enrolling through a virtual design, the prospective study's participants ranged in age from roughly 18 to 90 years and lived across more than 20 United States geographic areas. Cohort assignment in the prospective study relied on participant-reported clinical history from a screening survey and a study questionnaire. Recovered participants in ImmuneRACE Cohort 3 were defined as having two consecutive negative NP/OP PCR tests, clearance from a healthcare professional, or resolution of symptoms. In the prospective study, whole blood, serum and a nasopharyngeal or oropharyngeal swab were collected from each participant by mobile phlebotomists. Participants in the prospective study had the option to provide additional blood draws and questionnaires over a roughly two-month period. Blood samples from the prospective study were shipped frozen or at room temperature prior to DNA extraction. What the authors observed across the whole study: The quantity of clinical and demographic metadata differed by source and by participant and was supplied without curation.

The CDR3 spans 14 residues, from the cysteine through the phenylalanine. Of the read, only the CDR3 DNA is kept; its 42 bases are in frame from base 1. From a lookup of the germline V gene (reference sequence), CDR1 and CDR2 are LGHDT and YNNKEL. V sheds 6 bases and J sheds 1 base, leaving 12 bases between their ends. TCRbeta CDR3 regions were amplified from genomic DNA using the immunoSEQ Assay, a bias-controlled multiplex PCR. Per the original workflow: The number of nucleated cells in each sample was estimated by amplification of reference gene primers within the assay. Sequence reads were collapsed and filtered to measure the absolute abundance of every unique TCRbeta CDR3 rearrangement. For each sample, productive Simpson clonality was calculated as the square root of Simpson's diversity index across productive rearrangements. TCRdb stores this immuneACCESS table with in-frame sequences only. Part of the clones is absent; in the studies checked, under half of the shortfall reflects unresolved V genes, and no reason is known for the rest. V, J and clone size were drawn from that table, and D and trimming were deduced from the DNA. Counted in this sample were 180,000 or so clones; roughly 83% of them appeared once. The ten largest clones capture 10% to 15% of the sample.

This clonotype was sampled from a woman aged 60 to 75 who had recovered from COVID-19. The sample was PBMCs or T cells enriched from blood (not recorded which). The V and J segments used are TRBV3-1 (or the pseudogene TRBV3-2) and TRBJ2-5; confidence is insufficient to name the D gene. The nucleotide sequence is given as TGTGCCAGCAGTGTGACTCTGTCCCAAGAGACCCAGTACTTC. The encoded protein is CASSVTLSQETQYF.